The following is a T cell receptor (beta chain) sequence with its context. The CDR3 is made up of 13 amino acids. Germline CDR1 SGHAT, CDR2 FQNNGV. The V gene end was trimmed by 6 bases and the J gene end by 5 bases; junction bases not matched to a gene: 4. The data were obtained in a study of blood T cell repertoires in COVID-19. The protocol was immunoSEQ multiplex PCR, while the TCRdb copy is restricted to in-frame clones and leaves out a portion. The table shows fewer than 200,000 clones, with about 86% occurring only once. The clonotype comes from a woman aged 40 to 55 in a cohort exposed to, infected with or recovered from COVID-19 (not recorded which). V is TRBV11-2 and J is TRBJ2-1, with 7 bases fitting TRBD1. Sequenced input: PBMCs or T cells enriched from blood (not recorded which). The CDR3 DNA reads TGTGCCAGCAGTCGGGGACAGAACAATGAGCAGTTCTTC. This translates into CASSRGQNNEQFF.